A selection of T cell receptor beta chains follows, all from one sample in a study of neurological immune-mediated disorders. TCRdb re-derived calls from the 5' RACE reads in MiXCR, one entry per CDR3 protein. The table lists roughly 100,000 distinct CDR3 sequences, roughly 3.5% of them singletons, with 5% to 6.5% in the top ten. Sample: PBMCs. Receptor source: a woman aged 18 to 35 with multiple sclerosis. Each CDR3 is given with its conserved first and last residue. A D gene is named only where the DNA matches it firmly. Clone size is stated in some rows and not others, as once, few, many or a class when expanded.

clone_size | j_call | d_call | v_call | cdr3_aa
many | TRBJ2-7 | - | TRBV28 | CASSLPPRAELYEQYF
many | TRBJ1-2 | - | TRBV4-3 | CASSPKVGLVFGYTF
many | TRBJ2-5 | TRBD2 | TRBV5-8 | CASSSGLAGGVQETQYF
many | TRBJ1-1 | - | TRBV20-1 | CSAAGTGTEAFF
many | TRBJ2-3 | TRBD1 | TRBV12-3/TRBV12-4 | CASSYRGQDTQYF
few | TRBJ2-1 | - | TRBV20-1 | CRPLGTHSGPGEFF
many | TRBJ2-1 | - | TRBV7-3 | CASSEGGYNEQFF
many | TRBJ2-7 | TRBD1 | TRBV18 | CASSTDRVEQYF
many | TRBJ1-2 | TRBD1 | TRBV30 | CAWNPDRGHYGYTF
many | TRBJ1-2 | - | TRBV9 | CASSERGRSYGYTF
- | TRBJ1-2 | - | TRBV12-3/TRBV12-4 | CASSLFSGNGYTF
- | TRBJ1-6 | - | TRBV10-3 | CAISESRVPYNSPLHF
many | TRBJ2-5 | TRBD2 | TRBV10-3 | CAISTGLAGAQETQYF
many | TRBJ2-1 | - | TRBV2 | CASSEWVDYNEQFF
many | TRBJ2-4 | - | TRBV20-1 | CSATGLLAKNIQYF
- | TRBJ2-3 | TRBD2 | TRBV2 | CASSDGLAGAQYF
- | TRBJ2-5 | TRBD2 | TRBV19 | CASSSGRIETQYF
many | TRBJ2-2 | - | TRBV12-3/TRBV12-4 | CASSLGTTGELFF
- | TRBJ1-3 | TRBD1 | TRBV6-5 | CASTQDRGQRNTIYF
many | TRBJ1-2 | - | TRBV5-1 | CASSDPRDGYTF
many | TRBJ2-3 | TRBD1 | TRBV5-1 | CASSYTGGWGDTQYF
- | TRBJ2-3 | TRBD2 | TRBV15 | CATSRGAGGNTDTQYF
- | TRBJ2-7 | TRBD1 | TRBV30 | CAWSEDRADEQYF
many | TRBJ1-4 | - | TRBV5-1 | CASSGQGTTNEKLFF
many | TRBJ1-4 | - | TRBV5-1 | CASSSSSTNEKLFF
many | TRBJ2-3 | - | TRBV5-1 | CASSLEGVSTDTQYF
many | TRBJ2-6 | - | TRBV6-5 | CASSYSYNSGANVLTF
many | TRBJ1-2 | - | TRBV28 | CASSTPGYGYTF
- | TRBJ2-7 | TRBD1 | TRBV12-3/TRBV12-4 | CASSLTGTDFEQYF
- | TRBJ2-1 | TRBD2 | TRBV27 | CASSHGTSGIPNEQFF
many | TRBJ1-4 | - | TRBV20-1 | CSASRGTNEKLFF
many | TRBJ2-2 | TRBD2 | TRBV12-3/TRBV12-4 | CASSLGGGGTGELFF
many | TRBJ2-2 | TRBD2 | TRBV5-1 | CATSGGATSGELFF
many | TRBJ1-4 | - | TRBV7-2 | CASSEQPGPGKLFF
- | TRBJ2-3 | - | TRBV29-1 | CSSTGRPPGNTDTQYF
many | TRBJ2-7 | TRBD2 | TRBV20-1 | CSALFGGLAGSVIPSYEQYF
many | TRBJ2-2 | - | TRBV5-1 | CASSLGSGDTGELFF
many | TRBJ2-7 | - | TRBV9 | CASSVVGQNEQYF
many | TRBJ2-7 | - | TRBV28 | CASSSPWDGEPFSSYEQYF
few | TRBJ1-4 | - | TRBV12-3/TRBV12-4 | CASSSTATNEKLFF
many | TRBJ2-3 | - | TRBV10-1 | CASSQGSAFTDTQYF
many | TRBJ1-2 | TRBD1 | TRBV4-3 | CASSQTGARYGYTF
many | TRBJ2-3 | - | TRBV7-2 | CASSPRLDTQYF
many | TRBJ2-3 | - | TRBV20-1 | CSARTPPRSTVTDTQYF